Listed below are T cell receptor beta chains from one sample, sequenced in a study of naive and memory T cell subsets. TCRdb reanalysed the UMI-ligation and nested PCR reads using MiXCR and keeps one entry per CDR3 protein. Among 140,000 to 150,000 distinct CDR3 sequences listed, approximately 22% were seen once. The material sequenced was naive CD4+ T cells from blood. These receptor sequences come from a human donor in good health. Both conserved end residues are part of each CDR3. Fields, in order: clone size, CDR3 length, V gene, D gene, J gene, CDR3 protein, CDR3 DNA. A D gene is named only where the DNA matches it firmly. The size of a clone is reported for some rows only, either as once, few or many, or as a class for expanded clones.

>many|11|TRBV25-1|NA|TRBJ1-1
CASTGYTEAFF
TGTGCCAGCACGGGGTACACTGAAGCTTTCTTT
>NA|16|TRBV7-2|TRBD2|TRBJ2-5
CASSLYPAGVGETQYF
TGTGCCAGCAGCTTATACCCAGCGGGAGTGGGAGAGACCCAGTACTTC
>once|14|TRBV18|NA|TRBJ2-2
CASSPIVPTGELFF
TGTGCCAGCTCACCAATAGTACCCACCGGGGAGCTGTTTTTT
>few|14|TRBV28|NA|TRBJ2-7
CASSQRTYSYEQYF
TGTGCCAGCAGTCAGAGAACATACTCCTACGAGCAGTACTTC
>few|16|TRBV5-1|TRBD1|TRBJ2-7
CASYPSTSQGANEQYF
TGCGCCAGCTACCCCTCGACCTCGCAGGGGGCGAACGAGCAGTACTTC
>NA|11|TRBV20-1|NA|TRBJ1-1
CSARLQIEAFF
TGCAGTGCCCGATTACAAATCGAAGCTTTCTTT
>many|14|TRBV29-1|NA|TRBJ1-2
CSAADQGINYGYTF
TGCAGCGCGGCGGATCAGGGGATTAACTATGGCTACACCTTC
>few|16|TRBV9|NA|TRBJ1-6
CASSAPPGNYNSPLHF
TGTGCCAGCAGCGCGCCTCCGGGCAACTATAATTCACCCCTCCACTTT
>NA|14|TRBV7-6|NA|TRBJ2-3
CASSPGTGSDTQYF
TGTGCCAGCAGCCCTGGGACTGGCAGCGATACGCAGTATTTT
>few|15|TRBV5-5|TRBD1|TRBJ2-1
CASSHGQGAYNEQFF
TGTGCCAGCAGCCACGGACAGGGGGCCTACAATGAGCAGTTCTTC
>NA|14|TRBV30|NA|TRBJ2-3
CAWSSRGFTDTQYF
TGTGCCTGGAGTAGCAGGGGATTCACAGATACGCAGTATTTT
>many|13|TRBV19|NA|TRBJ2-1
CASLGARDNEQFF
TGTGCCAGTCTGGGGGCCAGAGACAATGAGCAGTTCTTC
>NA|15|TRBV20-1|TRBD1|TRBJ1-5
CSASTGGRRNQPQHF
TGCAGTGCTAGTACAGGGGGCAGGCGAAATCAGCCCCAGCATTTT
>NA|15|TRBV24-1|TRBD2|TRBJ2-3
CATSDRTSGRDTQYF
TGTGCCACCAGTGATCGGACTAGCGGGAGAGATACGCAGTATTTT
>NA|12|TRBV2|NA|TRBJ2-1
CASSAHWSEQFF
TGTGCCAGCAGTGCCCACTGGAGTGAGCAGTTCTTC
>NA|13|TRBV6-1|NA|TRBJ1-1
CASSSKGGTRAFF
TGTGCCAGCAGCTCTAAGGGGGGGACGCGAGCTTTCTTT
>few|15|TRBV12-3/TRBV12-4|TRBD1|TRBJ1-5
CASSLMGTGDQPQHF
TGTGCCAGCAGTTTAATGGGGACAGGGGATCAGCCCCAGCATTTT
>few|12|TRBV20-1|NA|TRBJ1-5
CSARVSNQPQHF
TGCAGTGCTAGAGTAAGCAATCAGCCCCAGCATTTT
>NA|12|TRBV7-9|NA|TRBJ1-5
CASSPETDGLHF
TGTGCCAGCAGCCCTGAGACGGATGGACTCCATTTT
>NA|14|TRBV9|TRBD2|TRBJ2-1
CASSVEAGGNQQFF
TGTGCCAGCAGCGTAGAAGCGGGGGGCAATCAGCAGTTCTTC
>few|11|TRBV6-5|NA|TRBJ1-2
CASSSGQGYTF
TGTGCCAGCAGTTCCGGACAGGGCTACACCTTC
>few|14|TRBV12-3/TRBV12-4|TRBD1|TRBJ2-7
CASSPTGQTYEQYF
TGTGCCAGCAGCCCCACGGGACAGACCTACGAGCAGTACTTC
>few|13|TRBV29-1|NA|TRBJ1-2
CSVATGGSCGYTF
TGCAGCGTCGCGACGGGGGGCTCATGCGGCTACACCTTC
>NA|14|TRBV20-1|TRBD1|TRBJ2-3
CSAYPGQSPDTQYF
TGCAGTGCCTATCCGGGACAGAGCCCAGATACGCAGTATTTT
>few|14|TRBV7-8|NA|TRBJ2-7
CASSHIPVPSEQYF
TGTGCCAGCAGCCACATCCCGGTTCCCAGCGAGCAGTACTTC
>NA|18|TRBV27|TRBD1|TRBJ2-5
CASSLRRPTGGPQETQYF
TGTGCCAGCAGTTTGCGCCGCCCGACAGGGGGCCCTCAAGAGACCCAGTACTTC
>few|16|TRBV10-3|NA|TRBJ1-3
CAISDPGRGSGNTIYF
TGTGCCATCAGTGATCCCGGCCGAGGCTCTGGAAACACCATATATTTT
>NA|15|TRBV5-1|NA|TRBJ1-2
CASSALGGETGGYTF
TGCGCCAGCAGCGCTCTGGGGGGAGAAACCGGTGGCTACACCTTC
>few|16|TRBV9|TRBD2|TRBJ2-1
CASSVRGTSGINEQFF
TGTGCCAGCAGCGTAAGGGGGACTAGCGGGATTAATGAGCAGTTCTTC